The rows below give T cell receptor beta chains drawn from one sample of a study of blood T cell repertoires in COVID-19. Clones were sequenced by immunoSEQ multiplex PCR, and TCRdb holds only the in-frame ones, with some missing. The sample holds around 180,000 clones, 88% seen once. The specimen sequenced was peripheral blood. All receptors derive from a man between 60 and 75 years old with acute or convalescent COVID-19. CDR3s include the opening cysteine and the closing phenylalanine or tryptophan.

v_gene	len	CDR3aa
TRBV5-5	15	CASSHRLATNEKLFF
TRBV5-4	13	CASSSTGGYGYTF
TRBV9	15	CASSPSRTSTDTQYF
TRBV2	12	CASSKDSYGYTF
TRBV29-1	14	CSVELPGQTYEQYF
TRBV6-4	14	CASSDQTGNYGYTF
TRBV30	13	CAWRAGSYNEQFF
TRBV5-1	14	CASSSFGSSYEQYF
TRBV19	15	CASMTTGTGKYGYTF
TRBV27	15	CASLRTGAIQETQYF
TRBV7-8	16	CASSSFRSFDNSPLHF
TRBV24-1	15	CATSVWDRGRDTQYF
TRBV28	17	CASSFLRGARGTDTQYF
TRBV5-1	13	CASSLDRGNTIYF
TRBV19	15	CASSSIGALNTEAFF
TRBV9	16	CASSVIAGGHTGELFF
TRBV6-4	14	CASSVGLASDEQFF
TRBV6-1	20	CASSEASHRGKVGAKNIQYF
TRBV9	15	CASSVGGGSTGELFF
TRBV5-1	15	CASSPGTGGSYEQYF
TRBV10-2	16	CASSDPSPTALEKLFF
TRBV11-2	14	CASSPGQFQETQYF
TRBV6-5	14	CASRVGGRGQPQHF
TRBV9	16	CASSVEGGALYNEQFF
TRBV10-1	14	CAIQIGGENAEQYF